A selection of T cell receptor beta chains follows, all from one sample in a study of beta chain features in type 1 diabetes. Data came from immunoSEQ multiplex PCR; TCRdb stores just in-frame clones and leaves some out. The table includes some 60,000 clones, about 55% detected once. The sample taken for sequencing was Tregs from blood. These receptors were collected from a woman between 18 and 29 years old in good health. Both conserved end residues are part of each CDR3. D genes are given only for firm matches. For some rows the clone size is stated as once, few or many, or as a class when expanded; others skip it.

d_gene: -; v_gene: TRBV7-8; j_gene: TRBJ1-3; len: 16; abundance: -; CDR3nt: TGTGCCAGCAGCATAAGGGGCAGGGGCTCTGGAAACACCATATATTTT; CDR3aa: CASSIRGRGSGNTIYF
d_gene: TRBD2; v_gene: TRBV7-9; j_gene: TRBJ2-7; len: 18; abundance: few; CDR3nt: TGTGCCAGCAGTCCACCCCTCTCTAGCGGGAGGGCCGCGTACGAGCAGTACTTC; CDR3aa: CASSPPLSSGRAAYEQYF
d_gene: TRBD2; v_gene: TRBV4-1; j_gene: TRBJ2-2; len: 18; abundance: few; CDR3nt: TGCGCCAGCAGCCCCCGGCTAGCGGGGGCCACGAACACCGGGGAGCTGTTTTTT; CDR3aa: CASSPRLAGATNTGELFF
d_gene: TRBD2; v_gene: TRBV7-9; j_gene: TRBJ2-1; len: 16; abundance: -; CDR3nt: TGTGCCAGCAGCTCAGTCGGCGGGAGGGGGTATAATGAGCAGTTCTTC; CDR3aa: CASSSVGGRGYNEQFF
d_gene: TRBD2; v_gene: TRBV6-6; j_gene: TRBJ2-5; len: 14; abundance: -; CDR3nt: TGTGCCAGCAGTTTGGGGCGGGGGCAAGAGACCCAGTACTTC; CDR3aa: CASSLGRGQETQYF
d_gene: -; v_gene: TRBV18; j_gene: TRBJ2-1; len: 12; abundance: once; CDR3nt: TGTGCCAGCTCACTTAACGGGGAGTCTAAGTTCTTC; CDR3aa: CASSLNGESKFF
d_gene: -; v_gene: TRBV30; j_gene: TRBJ2-5; len: 13; abundance: -; CDR3nt: TGTGCCTGGACCGGACTCCTGAGAGAGACCCAGTACTTC; CDR3aa: CAWTGLLRETQYF
d_gene: TRBD1; v_gene: TRBV7-2; j_gene: TRBJ2-7; len: 15; abundance: few; CDR3nt: TGTGCCAGCAGCTTCACCGGGACAGGGGCGTACGAGCAGTACTTC; CDR3aa: CASSFTGTGAYEQYF
d_gene: -; v_gene: TRBV7-2; j_gene: TRBJ2-1; len: 16; abundance: -; CDR3nt: TGTGCCAGCAGCTTAGTTGGGCTCTCCTCCTACAATGAGCAGTTCTTC; CDR3aa: CASSLVGLSSYNEQFF
d_gene: TRBD1; v_gene: TRBV7-9; j_gene: TRBJ2-1; len: 14; abundance: -; CDR3nt: TGTGCCAGCAGTCCACAGGGGTTGGGGAATGAGCAGTTCTTC; CDR3aa: CASSPQGLGNEQFF
d_gene: -; v_gene: TRBV6-5; j_gene: TRBJ2-5; len: 16; abundance: -; CDR3nt: TGTGCCAGCAGTTACTCTGATAGCCAAGGTGGAGAGACCCAGTACTTC; CDR3aa: CASSYSDSQGGETQYF
d_gene: TRBD1; v_gene: TRBV5-1; j_gene: TRBJ2-1; len: 17; abundance: few; CDR3nt: TGCGCCAGCAGCGCCTACCTAGGGGGACAGGCCTACAATGAGCAGTTCTTC; CDR3aa: CASSAYLGGQAYNEQFF
d_gene: TRBD2; v_gene: TRBV19; j_gene: TRBJ2-3; len: 17; abundance: few; CDR3nt: TGTGCCAGTAGCCGAACACCCGGGACTAGCGGCACAGATACGCAGTATTTT; CDR3aa: CASSRTPGTSGTDTQYF
d_gene: TRBD1; v_gene: TRBV10-3; j_gene: TRBJ1-1; len: 17; abundance: -; CDR3nt: TGTGCCACCAGTGATCCGGACAGGGGGAGAGCGAACACTGAAGCTTTCTTT; CDR3aa: CATSDPDRGRANTEAFF
d_gene: TRBD1; v_gene: TRBV25-1; j_gene: TRBJ2-5; len: 15; abundance: -; CDR3nt: TGTGCCAGCAGTGAACAAACAGGGGGGACGGAGACCCAGTACTTC; CDR3aa: CASSEQTGGTETQYF
d_gene: TRBD2; v_gene: TRBV5-1; j_gene: TRBJ2-7; len: 16; abundance: -; CDR3nt: TGCGCCAGCAGCTTGGCGGGCGGGAGTATCTCCTACGAGCAGTACTTC; CDR3aa: CASSLAGGSISYEQYF
d_gene: -; v_gene: TRBV5-1; j_gene: TRBJ2-1; len: 14; abundance: once; CDR3nt: TGCGCCAGCAGCTGGGGGGAGCTATACAATGAGCAGTTCTTC; CDR3aa: CASSWGELYNEQFF
d_gene: TRBD1; v_gene: TRBV5-1; j_gene: TRBJ2-3; len: 15; abundance: few; CDR3nt: TGCGCCAGCAGCTTACGGACAGGGACCACTTATACGCAGTATTTT; CDR3aa: CASSLRTGTTYTQYF
d_gene: TRBD1; v_gene: TRBV5-1; j_gene: TRBJ2-1; len: 17; abundance: -; CDR3nt: TGCGCCAGCAGCACCGGACAGGGGGCTACCGCCTACAATGAGCAGTTCTTC; CDR3aa: CASSTGQGATAYNEQFF
d_gene: -; v_gene: TRBV6-5; j_gene: TRBJ2-7; len: 13; abundance: few; CDR3nt: TGTGCCAGCATGAGGGACTCCTCCTACGAGCAGTACTTC; CDR3aa: CASMRDSSYEQYF
d_gene: -; v_gene: TRBV6-6; j_gene: TRBJ1-1; len: 13; abundance: -; CDR3nt: TGTGCCAGCAGTACGCCGGACAGACCCGAAGCTTTCTTT; CDR3aa: CASSTPDRPEAFF
d_gene: -; v_gene: TRBV5-1; j_gene: TRBJ2-1; len: 14; abundance: -; CDR3nt: TGCGCCAGCAGCCACGGTAGCTCCTACAATGAGCAGTTCTTC; CDR3aa: CASSHGSSYNEQFF